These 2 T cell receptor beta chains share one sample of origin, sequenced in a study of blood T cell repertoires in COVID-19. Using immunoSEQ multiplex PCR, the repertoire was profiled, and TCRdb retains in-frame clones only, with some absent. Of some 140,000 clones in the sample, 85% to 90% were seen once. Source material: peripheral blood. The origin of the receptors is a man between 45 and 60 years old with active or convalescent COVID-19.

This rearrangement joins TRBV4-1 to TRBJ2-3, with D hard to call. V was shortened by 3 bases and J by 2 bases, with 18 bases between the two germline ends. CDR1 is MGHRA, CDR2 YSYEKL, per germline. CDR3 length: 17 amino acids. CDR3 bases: TGCGCCAGCAGCCAGACCCGTATTGGGCCCTACACAGATACGCAGTATTTT. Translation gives CASSQTRIGPYTDTQYF.

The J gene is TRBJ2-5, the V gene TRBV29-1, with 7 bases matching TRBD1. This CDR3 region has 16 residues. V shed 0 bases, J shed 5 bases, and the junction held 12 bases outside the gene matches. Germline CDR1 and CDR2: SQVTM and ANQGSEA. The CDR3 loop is CSVEDPTAGGMETQYF. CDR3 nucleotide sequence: TGCAGCGTTGAAGATCCAACAGCAGGGGGTATGGAGACCCAGTACTTC. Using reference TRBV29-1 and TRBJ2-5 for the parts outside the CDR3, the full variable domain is SAVISQKPSRDICQRGTSLTIQCQVDSQVTMMFWYRQQPGQSLTLIATANQGSEATYESGFVIDKFPISRPNLTFSTLTVSNMSPEDSSIYLCSVEDPTAGGMETQYFGPGTRLLVL.